This is a list of T cell receptor beta chains from one sample in a study of blood T cell repertoires in COVID-19. The table came from immunoSEQ multiplex PCR; TCRdb's copy has only in-frame clones and leaves some out. This sample has 250,000 to 350,000 clones, with approximately 90% found just once. Sequenced: PBMCs or T cells enriched from blood (not recorded which). The source is a woman in her fifties or sixties who had recovered from COVID-19. Each CDR3 is given with its conserved first and last residue. Each record gives: V gene, D gene, clone size, J gene, CDR3 DNA, CDR3 protein. The D gene is left open where the match is weak. Where a row states a size, it is once, few, many or the class of an expanded clone; other rows omit it.

V gene: TRBV7-3; D gene: TRBD1; clone size: .; J gene: TRBJ1-1; CDR3 DNA: TGTGCCAGCAGCCTACAGGGGGCGGACACTGAAGCTTTCTTT; CDR3 protein: CASSLQGADTEAFF
V gene: TRBV11-1; D gene: TRBD1; clone size: .; J gene: TRBJ1-2; CDR3 DNA: TGTGCCAGCAGCACGGACAGGGCTCGGGATGGCTACACCTTC; CDR3 protein: CASSTDRARDGYTF
V gene: TRBV7-9; D gene: TRBD1; clone size: .; J gene: TRBJ1-4; CDR3 DNA: TGTGCCAGCAGCTTGGGGACAGGTGGGGAAAAACTGTTTTTT; CDR3 protein: CASSLGTGGEKLFF
V gene: TRBV7-8; D gene: .; clone size: .; J gene: TRBJ2-1; CDR3 DNA: TGTGCCAGCAGCGCGGCCCGCAGCGGCCCTGGCCATGAGCAGTTCTTC; CDR3 protein: CASSAARSGPGHEQFF
V gene: TRBV5-8; D gene: .; clone size: .; J gene: TRBJ2-2; CDR3 DNA: TGTGCCAGCAGCCGTCTGAGCGGACTCACCGGGGAGCTGTTTTTT; CDR3 protein: CASSRLSGLTGELFF
V gene: TRBV5-6; D gene: TRBD1; clone size: .; J gene: TRBJ1-2; CDR3 DNA: TGTGCCAGCAGTCGCAGGACAGGGGGGAACTATGGCTACACCTTC; CDR3 protein: CASSRRTGGNYGYTF
V gene: TRBV14; D gene: .; clone size: .; J gene: TRBJ1-1; CDR3 DNA: TGTGCCAGCAGCCAAGATTTAGGACAGCTGAACACTGAAGCTTTCTTT; CDR3 protein: CASSQDLGQLNTEAFF
V gene: TRBV30; D gene: TRBD1; clone size: .; J gene: TRBJ1-1; CDR3 DNA: TGTGCCTGCCAGACAGGGTGGAACACTGAAGCTTTCTTT; CDR3 protein: CACQTGWNTEAFF
V gene: TRBV9; D gene: .; clone size: .; J gene: TRBJ1-1; CDR3 DNA: TGTGCCAGCAGCGTAAAGGAGGTAGGGGAAGCTTTCTTT; CDR3 protein: CASSVKEVGEAFF
V gene: TRBV18; D gene: TRBD2; clone size: .; J gene: TRBJ2-2; CDR3 DNA: TGTGCCAGCTCACCCCTAGCGGGAGACCTCGGGGAGCTGTTTTTT; CDR3 protein: CASSPLAGDLGELFF
V gene: TRBV30; D gene: .; clone size: few; J gene: TRBJ1-3; CDR3 DNA: TGTGCCTGGATTCCAGGGGCCCGCTCTGGAAACACCATATATTTT; CDR3 protein: CAWIPGARSGNTIYF
V gene: TRBV3-1/TRBV3-2; D gene: TRBD2; clone size: .; J gene: TRBJ2-1; CDR3 DNA: TGTGCCAGCAGCCAAGGAAACGGGAGGGACTACAATGAGCAGTTCTTC; CDR3 protein: CASSQGNGRDYNEQFF
V gene: TRBV5-1; D gene: .; clone size: .; J gene: TRBJ1-2; CDR3 DNA: TGCGCCAGCAGCTTGTCGACATCTAACTATGGCTACACCTTC; CDR3 protein: CASSLSTSNYGYTF
V gene: TRBV6-2/TRBV6-3; D gene: TRBD1; clone size: .; J gene: TRBJ1-2; CDR3 DNA: TGTGCCAGCAGCCTCGGGACAGGGTCCTCTGGCTACACCTTC; CDR3 protein: CASSLGTGSSGYTF
V gene: TRBV6-6; D gene: TRBD2; clone size: .; J gene: TRBJ2-1; CDR3 DNA: TGTGCCAGCCTAAAAGGCGGGAGTTACAATGAGCAGTTCTTC; CDR3 protein: CASLKGGSYNEQFF
V gene: TRBV14; D gene: .; clone size: .; J gene: TRBJ1-2; CDR3 DNA: TGTGCCAGCAGCCTCGGACTGTACTATGGCTACACCTTC; CDR3 protein: CASSLGLYYGYTF
V gene: TRBV6-6; D gene: .; clone size: .; J gene: TRBJ2-7; CDR3 DNA: TGTGCCAGCTATAATCGGGGATACGAGCAGTACTTC; CDR3 protein: CASYNRGYEQYF
V gene: TRBV18; D gene: .; clone size: .; J gene: TRBJ2-3; CDR3 DNA: TGTGCCAGCTCACCACTCCTTGGAGCGAGCACAGATACGCAGTATTTT; CDR3 protein: CASSPLLGASTDTQYF
V gene: TRBV27; D gene: .; clone size: .; J gene: TRBJ2-1; CDR3 DNA: TGTGCCAGCAGCAGGGAGGATGAGCAGTTCTTC; CDR3 protein: CASSREDEQFF
V gene: TRBV7-8; D gene: TRBD2; clone size: .; J gene: TRBJ2-1; CDR3 DNA: TGTGCCAGCAGCCAGACTAGCGGGAGTTACAATGAGCAGTTCTTC; CDR3 protein: CASSQTSGSYNEQFF
V gene: TRBV2; D gene: TRBD1; clone size: .; J gene: TRBJ2-7; CDR3 DNA: TGTGCCAGCAGTGGGAGACAGGGGGCCCAGGAGTACTTC; CDR3 protein: CASSGRQGAQEYF
V gene: TRBV6-4; D gene: TRBD2; clone size: .; J gene: TRBJ2-1; CDR3 DNA: TGTGCCAGCAGTTGGACTAGCGGGAGAGGTTATGAGCAGTTCTTC; CDR3 protein: CASSWTSGRGYEQFF
V gene: TRBV6-2/TRBV6-3; D gene: .; clone size: few; J gene: TRBJ1-5; CDR3 DNA: TGTGCCAGCAGTTATCCCGGGACATACTATAGCAATCAGCCCCAGCATTTT; CDR3 protein: CASSYPGTYYSNQPQHF
V gene: TRBV5-6; D gene: .; clone size: .; J gene: TRBJ2-7; CDR3 DNA: TGTGCCAGCAGCTTGGTTTTAGCGTCCTACGAGCAGTACTTC; CDR3 protein: CASSLVLASYEQYF
V gene: TRBV7-9; D gene: .; clone size: .; J gene: TRBJ2-3; CDR3 DNA: TGTGCCAGCAGCTTCGAGGATACGCAGTATTTT; CDR3 protein: CASSFEDTQYF
V gene: TRBV9; D gene: TRBD1; clone size: .; J gene: TRBJ1-2; CDR3 DNA: TGTGCCAGCAGCGTAGTCGTGACAGGGGCTAGTGGCTACACCTTC; CDR3 protein: CASSVVVTGASGYTF
V gene: TRBV18; D gene: .; clone size: .; J gene: TRBJ2-1; CDR3 DNA: TGTGCCAGCGGGCGGGGCAGGAACAATGAGCAGTTCTTC; CDR3 protein: CASGRGRNNEQFF
V gene: TRBV28; D gene: TRBD1; clone size: .; J gene: TRBJ1-2; CDR3 DNA: TGTGCCAGCAGCCAAACGGGACAGGGGGCGCCGGGGTATGGCTACACCTTC; CDR3 protein: CASSQTGQGAPGYGYTF
V gene: TRBV11-2; D gene: .; clone size: .; J gene: TRBJ1-1; CDR3 DNA: TGTGCCAGCAGCTTGGTACGGGGTTGGGGCACTGAAGCTTTCTTT; CDR3 protein: CASSLVRGWGTEAFF
V gene: TRBV15; D gene: .; clone size: once; J gene: TRBJ2-5; CDR3 DNA: TGTGCCACCAGCAGGGACAGCAAAGAGACCCAGTACTTC; CDR3 protein: CATSRDSKETQYF
V gene: TRBV7-2; D gene: .; clone size: .; J gene: TRBJ1-6; CDR3 DNA: TGTGCCAGCAGCTCAGCTGCGCAGGGAAGGTCACCCCTCCACTTT; CDR3 protein: CASSSAAQGRSPLHF
V gene: TRBV28; D gene: .; clone size: .; J gene: TRBJ1-5; CDR3 DNA: TGTGCCAGCAGTCCGAAGACGGGTATAGAGCCCCAGCATTTT; CDR3 protein: CASSPKTGIEPQHF
V gene: TRBV7-2; D gene: .; clone size: few; J gene: TRBJ2-7; CDR3 DNA: TGTGCCAGCAGCTTAGCGGGTAGCGGTGTCTACGAGCAGTACTTC; CDR3 protein: CASSLAGSGVYEQYF
V gene: TRBV28; D gene: TRBD2; clone size: few; J gene: TRBJ2-1; CDR3 DNA: TGTGCCAGCAGTTACCTCCACCTGGGACTAGCCTCCAATGAGCAGTTCTTC; CDR3 protein: CASSYLHLGLASNEQFF
V gene: TRBV28; D gene: TRBD1; clone size: .; J gene: TRBJ1-6; CDR3 DNA: TGTGCCAGCAGTGGACGGACAGGGGGCGATTCACCCCTCCACTTT; CDR3 protein: CASSGRTGGDSPLHF
V gene: TRBV5-1; D gene: TRBD2; clone size: .; J gene: TRBJ2-3; CDR3 DNA: TGCGCCAGCACCTCAGCGGGACGGGCAAGGACAGATACGCAGTATTTT; CDR3 protein: CASTSAGRARTDTQYF
V gene: TRBV2; D gene: TRBD1; clone size: .; J gene: TRBJ1-5; CDR3 DNA: TGTGCCAGCAGCAGGGACAGGGGTGCGGAGCCCCAGCATTTT; CDR3 protein: CASSRDRGAEPQHF
V gene: TRBV27; D gene: TRBD2; clone size: .; J gene: TRBJ2-1; CDR3 DNA: TGTGCCAGCAGTTTGACTAGCGGGATTCATGAGCAGTTCTTC; CDR3 protein: CASSLTSGIHEQFF
V gene: TRBV5-8; D gene: TRBD1; clone size: .; J gene: TRBJ1-1; CDR3 DNA: TGTGCCAGCAGCCCGGACAGGATGACTGAAGCTTTCTTT; CDR3 protein: CASSPDRMTEAFF
V gene: TRBV18; D gene: .; clone size: .; J gene: TRBJ1-2; CDR3 DNA: TGTGCCAGCTCACCACCAACAGGGAGCTATGGCTACACCTTC; CDR3 protein: CASSPPTGSYGYTF
V gene: TRBV7-9; D gene: TRBD1; clone size: .; J gene: TRBJ2-1; CDR3 DNA: TGTGCCAGCAGCCCCCGACAGGGGCAAGGGAATGAGCAGTTCTTC; CDR3 protein: CASSPRQGQGNEQFF
V gene: TRBV7-2; D gene: TRBD1; clone size: .; J gene: TRBJ2-2; CDR3 DNA: TGTGCCAGCAGCTTAGCCAGGGGGCGTATCGGGGAGCTGTTTTTT; CDR3 protein: CASSLARGRIGELFF
V gene: TRBV28; D gene: .; clone size: .; J gene: TRBJ2-2; CDR3 DNA: TGTGCCAGCACCCAACCGGGACTCAGAACCGGGGAGCTGTTTTTT; CDR3 protein: CASTQPGLRTGELFF
V gene: TRBV30; D gene: .; clone size: .; J gene: TRBJ1-4; CDR3 DNA: TGTGCCTGTACCACAGGAACGAGTGAAAAACTGTTTTTT; CDR3 protein: CACTTGTSEKLFF
V gene: TRBV28; D gene: TRBD1; clone size: .; J gene: TRBJ1-6; CDR3 DNA: TGTGCCAGCAGTAGACAGGGTAATTCACCCCTCCACTTT; CDR3 protein: CASSRQGNSPLHF
V gene: TRBV28; D gene: TRBD2; clone size: .; J gene: TRBJ2-3; CDR3 DNA: TGTGCCAGCAAGACTAGCGGCACAGATACGCAGTATTTT; CDR3 protein: CASKTSGTDTQYF
V gene: TRBV28; D gene: TRBD1; clone size: .; J gene: TRBJ1-3; CDR3 DNA: TGTGCCAGCAGTATACCTGGGACAGCCTCTGGAAACACCATATATTTT; CDR3 protein: CASSIPGTASGNTIYF